The clone carrying this T cell receptor beta chain showed up just a few times. These data originate in a study of blood T cell repertoires in COVID-19. At the level of the study: Sites across the United States, Italy and Spain contributed samples from acute and convalescent COVID-19. Sample material is recorded as cDNA or gDNA derived from T cells, B-cell-depleted T cells, or PBMCs.

The CDR3 totals 12 residues. Trimming pared 6 bases from V and 3 bases from J, leaving 5 bases between. Original methodology: From reference gene primer amplification, estimates of nucleated cell counts were derived. TCRdb's copy holds only in-frame clones and misses some; the assay was immunoSEQ multiplex PCR. The V and J calls and clone size are taken from that table; D and trimming were inferred from the DNA. The sample records over 45,000 clones, about four fifths being singletons. The J gene is TRBJ2-2, the V gene TRBV12-3 or TRBV12-4; no clear D gene. What was sequenced was peripheral blood. This TCR derives from a human donor in a cohort sampled during active or convalescent COVID-19. CDR3 DNA: TGTGCCAGCAGATCCTACACCGGGGAGCTGTTTTTT. It encodes CASRSYTGELFF.